One sample yielded the 9 T cell receptor beta chains listed below, sequenced in a study of PD-L1 blockade in urothelial cancer. Profiling relied on immunoSEQ multiplex PCR, and the TCRdb table lists in-frame clones only, not all of them. The top ten clones hold roughly 22% of a sample with about 51,000 clones, around 84% of them seen once. Sample time point: pretreatment peripheral blood. Specimen: PBMCs, collected around atezolizumab (anti-PD-L1) treatment. Receptors originate from a man aged 55 to 70 with urothelial cancer.

The rearrangement uses TRBV5-4 and TRBJ2-5, with 7 nucleotides matching TRBD1. The CDR3 is 14 residues long. CDR1 and CDR2 (germline): SGHNT, YYREEE (reference sequence). The J segment lost 4 bases and the V segment lost 4 bases, leaving 7 bases of the junction unmatched. This CDR3 reads CASSPTGIGETQYF. The CDR3 bases are TGTGCCAGCAGCCCGACAGGGATTGGAGAGACCCAGTACTTC.

Concerning this clone: The same CDR3 also results from other DNA sequences found in this sample. The rearrangement joins TRBV20-1 to TRBJ2-5, with a tentative D call TRBD1 (7 bases). The CDR3 is 11 amino acids. Germline V gives CDR1 DFQATT, CDR2 SNEGSKA (reference sequence). V was clipped by 8 bases and J by 4 bases, with 11 bases between them. CDR3 region: CSRQGGETQYF. The CDR3 coding sequence is TGCAGTAGGCAGGGGGGAGAGACCCAGTACTTC.

V is TRBV6-6 and J is TRBJ2-7, with D perhaps TRBD2 (6 bases). This CDR3 is built from 14 residues. Germline V lookup: CDR1 MNHNY, CDR2 SVGAGI (reference sequence). The ends were cut back, 2 bases at V and 3 bases at J, with 11 bases in the middle. The CDR3 loop is CASSYASVNYEQYF. DNA for the CDR3: TGTGCCAGCAGTTACGCTAGCGTGAACTACGAGCAGTACTTC.

This chain connects TRBV2 to TRBJ1-5, with 7 positions matching TRBD1. Germline-derived CDR1 and CDR2 are SNHLY and FYNNEI. The trim removed 5 bases at V and 4 bases at J, leaving 8 bases unmatched. The CDR3 is made up of 15 amino acids. The CDR3 nucleotides read TGTGCCAGCAGTAGGGGGCCAGGGGGAAATCAGCCCCAGCATTTT. Translating gives CASSRGPGGNQPQHF.

The chain uses TRBV4-3 and TRBJ2-1; D is ambiguous. The CDR3 is made up of 17 amino acids. Germline CDR1 reads LGHNA; CDR2 reads YSLEER. V lost 3 bases to trimming and J lost 0 bases, with 15 bases between them. CDR3 nucleotides: TGCGCCAGCAGCCATGACGCGACACAACTCTCCTACAATGAGCAGTTCTTC. This codes for CASSHDATQLSYNEQFF.

This rearrangement joins TRBV9 to TRBJ1-1; 10 bases line up with TRBD1. V lost 4 bases, J lost 5 bases, and 8 bases stayed unmatched. CDR1 and CDR2 (germline): SGDLS, YYNGEE. The CDR3 has 15 amino acids. The DNA of the CDR3 is TGTGCCAGCAGCCTCACAAGGACAGGGGGAACTGAAGCTTTCTTT. Translated: CASSLTRTGGTEAFF.

This clone turned up a few times. The V gene is TRBV5-1, the J gene TRBJ2-7; weak D call: TRBD1 (6 bases). Trimming took off 4 bases at V and 6 bases at J, with 23 bases between the two ends. CDR3 length: 16 amino acids. The germline V gene has CDR1 SGHRS and CDR2 YFSETQ. CDR3: CASSLNTGTSVPEQYF. DNA for the CDR3: TGCGCCAGCAGCCTTAACACAGGGACATCGGTTCCCGAGCAGTACTTC.

This rearrangement joins TRBV15 to TRBJ1-2, with 8 bases identical to TRBD1. This CDR3 has 15 residues. Trimming at V came to 2 bases and at J to 5 bases, leaving 7 bases not matched to a gene. CDR1 LNHNV and CDR2 YYDKDF come from the germline V gene (reference sequence). CDR3 loop: CATSRPQGAGYGYTF. DNA for the CDR3: TGTGCCACCAGCAGACCTCAGGGGGCGGGATATGGCTACACCTTC.

This chain joins TRBV5-4 and TRBJ1-2; 11 bases align to TRBD1. The CDR3 loop spans 17 amino acids. Trimming removed 4 bases from V and 2 bases from J; junction bases left unmatched: 10. Germline V gives CDR1 SGHNT, CDR2 YYREEE (reference sequence). This chain's CDR3 is CASSDSGTGGWNYGYTF. The CDR3 DNA reads as TGTGCCAGCAGCGATTCCGGGACAGGGGGATGGAACTATGGCTACACCTTC.